Listed below are T cell receptor beta chains from one sample, sequenced in a study of cytomegalovirus exposure and HLA in healthy donors. TCRdb's copy holds only in-frame clones and misses some; the assay was immunoSEQ multiplex PCR. Among about 140,000 clones listed, 70% to 90% were seen once. The sequencing input was PBMCs. Receptor source: a woman under 30 in good health and CMV-seropositive. CDR3s include the opening cysteine and the closing phenylalanine or tryptophan. A D gene is named only where the DNA matches it firmly. The size entry is marked missing in some rows and otherwise reads once, few, many or a size class.

d_gene	v_gene	abundance	j_gene	CDR3aa	CDR3nt
TRBD1	TRBV27	.	TRBJ1-2	CASSHHNQGQVGGYTF	TGTGCCAGCAGTCACCACAACCAGGGACAGGTGGGTGGCTACACCTTC
.	TRBV7-9	.	TRBJ1-3	CASSLAPTGSGNTIYF	TGTGCCAGCAGCTTAGCGCCGACAGGCTCTGGAAACACCATATATTTT
TRBD1	TRBV10-3	.	TRBJ1-2	CAISVDREQDYTF	TGTGCCATCAGTGTTGACAGGGAGCAGGACTACACCTTC
TRBD2	TRBV27	.	TRBJ2-4	CASSSLAGGPPGIQYF	TGTGCCAGCAGTTCCCTAGCGGGGGGGCCGCCGGGCATTCAGTACTTC
.	TRBV28	.	TRBJ1-2	CASSLVSDYGYTF	TGTGCCAGCAGTTTAGTCTCGGACTATGGCTACACCTTC
.	TRBV13	few	TRBJ1-5	CASSSGIPTQPQHF	TGTGCCAGCAGCTCCGGGATCCCCACTCAGCCCCAGCATTTT
.	TRBV27	few	TRBJ1-5	CASSLYSRNQPQHF	TGTGCCAGCAGTTTATACTCCAGGAATCAGCCCCAGCATTTT
.	TRBV2	.	TRBJ1-5	CASSESPYSNQPQHF	TGTGCCAGCAGTGAAAGTCCCTATAGCAATCAGCCCCAGCATTTT
.	TRBV7-3	once	TRBJ1-1	CASSLKAGREAFF	TGTGCCAGCAGCTTAAAGGCAGGGCGTGAAGCTTTCTTT
.	TRBV4-1	.	TRBJ1-5	CASSQPNRRAQHF	TGCGCCAGCAGCCAACCCAACCGGAGGGCCCAGCATTTT
TRBD2	TRBV11-3	.	TRBJ2-3	CASSPVGRGGADTQYF	TGTGCCAGCAGCCCCGTGGGGAGGGGTGGGGCAGATACGCAGTATTTT
TRBD2	TRBV6-5	.	TRBJ2-1	CASSPTAGTYNEQFF	TGTGCCAGCAGTCCCACAGCGGGGACGTACAATGAGCAGTTCTTC
.	TRBV7-2	once	TRBJ2-1	CASSLDGGYNEQFF	TGTGCCAGCAGCTTAGACGGGGGATACAATGAGCAGTTCTTC
.	TRBV28	.	TRBJ2-7	CASRWNRDHEQYF	TGTGCCAGCAGGTGGAACAGGGACCACGAGCAGTACTTC
.	TRBV7-7	.	TRBJ2-1	CASSRDEYNEQFF	TGTGCTAGCAGCCGAGATGAATACAATGAGCAGTTCTTC
.	TRBV27	.	TRBJ1-4	CASSPLAATNEKLFF	TGTGCCAGCAGTCCCCTGGCAGCAACTAATGAAAAACTGTTTTTT
TRBD1	TRBV5-1	.	TRBJ1-6	CASSSGTGDRYSPLHF	TGCGCCAGCAGCTCGGGGACAGGGGATCGGTACTCACCCCTCCACTTT
TRBD1	TRBV5-1	.	TRBJ1-1	CASSLEGQSLTEAFF	TGCGCCAGCAGCTTGGAGGGACAGAGCCTTACTGAAGCTTTCTTT
TRBD2	TRBV7-8	.	TRBJ2-7	CASSLVDGRAYEQYF	TGTGCCAGCAGCTTGGTAGACGGGAGGGCCTACGAGCAGTACTTC
.	TRBV5-1	.	TRBJ2-3	CASSRQGLSTDTQYF	TGCGCCAGCAGCCGTCAGGGGCTTAGCACAGATACGCAGTATTTT
.	TRBV28	.	TRBJ2-1	CASSSYWTQNSYNEQFF	TGTGCCAGCAGCTCATATTGGACTCAGAACTCCTACAATGAGCAGTTCTTC
.	TRBV20-1	.	TRBJ2-7	CSPRSADEQYF	TGCAGTCCAAGGTCTGCGGACGAGCAGTACTTC
TRBD1	TRBV4-2	.	TRBJ1-4	CASSQEGARTNEKLFF	TGTGCCAGCAGCCAGGAGGGGGCGAGGACTAATGAAAAACTGTTTTTT
.	TRBV7-8	.	TRBJ1-5	CASSLGALQQPQHF	TGTGCCAGCAGCTTAGGGGCTCTCCAGCAGCCCCAGCATTTT
TRBD1	TRBV4-3	.	TRBJ1-3	CASSQVSGDSLSGNTIYF	TGCGCCAGCAGCCAAGTTTCTGGGGACAGCCTCTCTGGAAACACCATATATTTT
.	TRBV5-4	.	TRBJ1-4	CASSGEVGEKLFF	TGTGCCAGCAGCGGGGAGGTGGGTGAAAAACTGTTTTTT
TRBD1	TRBV25-1	once	TRBJ2-7	CASSDHRDRGTYEQYF	TGTGCCAGCAGTGACCACCGGGACAGGGGGACCTACGAGCAGTACTTC
.	TRBV21-1	.	TRBJ1-5	CASSCGGQGENQPQHF	TGTGCCAGCAGCTGTGGGGGACAGGGAGAAAATCAGCCCCAGCATTTT
TRBD2	TRBV5-4	.	TRBJ2-1	CASSLGREGPSPYNEQFF	TGTGCCAGCAGCTTGGGGCGGGAGGGCCCGAGCCCCTACAATGAGCAGTTCTTC
.	TRBV18	.	TRBJ1-3	CASSIFSGPQRAGNTIYF	TGTGCCAGCTCAATCTTCTCAGGGCCCCAACGGGCTGGAAACACCATATATTTT
.	TRBV27	once	TRBJ2-4	CASSFNPKNIQYF	TGTGCCAGCAGTTTTAATCCCAAAAACATTCAGTACTTC
.	TRBV7-9	.	TRBJ2-2	CASSSQESRELFF	TGTGCCAGCAGCTCACAGGAGTCCCGGGAGCTGTTTTTT
.	TRBV28	.	TRBJ2-5	CASSPVGVSEVSGTQYF	TGTGCCAGTAGTCCTGTGGGAGTTTCGGAAGTGTCGGGGACCCAGTACTTC
TRBD2	TRBV7-8	.	TRBJ2-2	CASSFIAGGGGELFF	TGTGCCAGCAGCTTCATAGCGGGAGGAGGCGGGGAGCTGTTTTTT
TRBD1	TRBV5-1	.	TRBJ1-6	CASSPGTGTGNSPLHF	TGCGCCAGCAGCCCGGGCACCGGGACAGGGAATTCACCCCTCCACTTT
.	TRBV19	.	TRBJ1-2	CASSISGDTYTF	TGTGCCAGTAGTATTTCCGGGGACACCTACACCTTC
.	TRBV5-4	.	TRBJ2-5	CASKAGTWETQYF	TGTGCCAGCAAGGCGGGAACTTGGGAGACCCAGTACTTC
.	TRBV9	.	TRBJ1-6	CASSPHGGGTDSPLHF	TGTGCCAGCAGCCCCCACGGCGGGGGGACCGATTCACCCCTCCACTTT
.	TRBV30	.	TRBJ2-5	CAWSGGGPQETQYF	TGTGCCTGGAGTGGGGGAGGACCCCAAGAGACCCAGTACTTC
TRBD1	TRBV28	.	TRBJ1-5	CASNRPGQGNQPQHF	TGTGCCAGCAACAGGCCGGGACAGGGAAATCAGCCCCAGCATTTT
TRBD2	TRBV25-1	.	TRBJ2-5	CASSELAGEETQYF	TGTGCCAGCAGTGAACTCGCGGGAGAAGAGACCCAGTACTTC
.	TRBV7-3	.	TRBJ2-1	CASSSAGSYNEQFF	TGTGCCAGCAGCTCCGCGGGCTCCTACAATGAGCAGTTCTTC
.	TRBV10-2	.	TRBJ2-7	CASSETSSYEQYF	TGCGCCAGCAGTGAGACGAGCTCCTACGAGCAGTACTTC
.	TRBV6-1	.	TRBJ1-2	CASSPAGEYGYTF	TGTGCCAGCAGCCCTGCGGGGGAGTATGGCTACACCTTC
.	TRBV28	.	TRBJ1-1	CASSLSLPGNTEAFF	TGTGCCAGCAGTTTATCACTCCCTGGGAACACTGAAGCTTTCTTT
.	TRBV12-5	.	TRBJ1-1	CASGDRFGTEAFF	TGTGCTAGTGGAGACAGATTTGGCACTGAAGCTTTCTTT
TRBD1	TRBV4-1	.	TRBJ1-4	CASSQDYLRGEKEKLFF	TGCGCCAGCAGCCAAGACTACCTCAGGGGGGAGAAGGAAAAACTGTTTTTT
.	TRBV9	.	TRBJ1-1	CASSDSDGLNTEAFF	TGTGCCAGCAGCGACTCGGACGGACTCAACACTGAAGCTTTCTTT
.	TRBV27	.	TRBJ1-2	CASSLSRGTYGYTF	TGTGCCAGCAGTTTATCGAGGGGGACCTATGGCTACACCTTC
.	TRBV11-2	.	TRBJ1-1	CASSSLSRGSEAFF	TGTGCCAGCAGCTCCTTGTCCAGGGGTAGTGAAGCTTTCTTT
.	TRBV7-8	.	TRBJ1-1	CASSPGTGYTEAFF	TGTGCCAGCAGCCCCGGTACAGGGTACACTGAAGCTTTCTTT
TRBD2	TRBV5-6	.	TRBJ2-1	CASSLAMTSGRAQVF	TGTGCCAGCAGCTTGGCGATGACTAGCGGGAGGGCACAGGTCTTC
TRBD2	TRBV7-2	once	TRBJ2-2	CASSPSGRASGELFF	TGTGCCAGCAGTCCCAGCGGGAGGGCCTCCGGGGAGCTGTTTTTT
TRBD1	TRBV7-6	.	TRBJ1-1	CASSLQGAGTEAFF	TGTGCCAGCAGCTTACAGGGGGCGGGCACTGAAGCTTTCTTT
.	TRBV9	.	TRBJ1-1	CASSVGGEINTEAFF	TGTGCCAGCAGCGTTGGGGGCGAGATCAACACTGAAGCTTTCTTT
.	TRBV4-2	.	TRBJ2-5	CASSVSFPRETQYF	TGTGCCAGCAGCGTTAGCTTCCCTAGGGAGACCCAGTACTTC
.	TRBV7-9	few	TRBJ1-1	CASSYEMTGPEAFF	TGTGCCAGCAGCTATGAGATGACAGGCCCAGAAGCTTTCTTT
.	TRBV28	.	TRBJ2-1	CASLALRGGRSYNEQFF	TGTGCCAGCCTCGCCTTGAGAGGGGGTCGCTCCTACAATGAGCAGTTCTTC